Following are 15 T cell receptor beta chains from one sample sequenced in a study of Tregs in tolerant kidney transplant recipients. Clones were read by immunoSEQ multiplex PCR, and TCRdb kept only the in-frame ones, dropping some. The sample has under 95,000 clones, around 93% seen once. The source material was Tregs from blood, sampled before the transplant. Receptor source: a human donor who received a combined kidney and bone marrow transplant.

The rearrangement joins TRBV6-1 to TRBJ2-7; no firm D call. The V gene lost 0 bases and the J gene lost 4 bases, with 7 bases spanning the gap. The germline gives CDR1 MNHNS, CDR2 SASEGT. CDR3 size: 13 residues. CDR3: CASSEAPAYEQYF. The CDR3, as DNA: TGTGCCAGCAGTGAAGCGCCTGCTTACGAGCAGTACTTC.

Here the CDR3 DNA reads TGTGCCAGCAGCCCAACCTCCCCGGGATTATACAATGAGCAGTTCTTC. This sequence encodes CASSPTSPGLYNEQFF. The chain recombines TRBV6-6 with TRBJ2-1, with D possibly being TRBD2 (5 bases). Trimming stripped 6 bases from V and 4 bases from J, with 19 bases between. This CDR3 is built from 16 residues. Germline loops: CDR1 MNHNY, CDR2 SVGAGI (reference sequence).

V gene TRBV5-8 combines with J gene TRBJ2-5; tentative D call: TRBD1 (6 bases). CDR3 length: 15 residues. From germline, CDR1 is SGHTS and CDR2 YDEGEE. Trimming left V 4 bases short and J 1 base short, with 14 bases between. CDR3 sequence (DNA): TGTGCCAGCAGCCAGGACAGTAGAACCCAAGAGACCCAGTACTTC. Its translation: CASSQDSRTQETQYF. The full variable domain, its missing parts supplied by reference TRBV5-8 and TRBJ2-5, is EAGVTQSPTHLIKTRGQQATLRCSPISGHTSVYWYQQALGLGLQFLLWYDEGEERNRGNFPPRFSGRQFPNYSSELNVNALELEDSALYLCASSQDSRTQETQYFGPGTRLLVL.

This clone has just one count. V and J are TRBV19 and TRBJ2-1; 7 bases are shared with TRBD1. The CDR3 loop spans 18 amino acids. Germline V gene sequence: CDR1 LNHDA, CDR2 SQIVND (reference sequence). Losses at the gene ends were 4 bases for V and 4 bases for J; bases not matched to a gene: 16. The CDR3 DNA is TGTGCCAGTAGTAAGGCCCGCTCAGGACAGGCGGGTTACAATGAGCAGTTCTTC. Translation gives CASSKARSGQAGYNEQFF.

The genes are TRBV10-3 and TRBJ2-2; D may be TRBD1 (6 bases). This CDR3 has 14 amino acids. V lost 5 bases and J lost 3, with 10 bases in between. From germline, CDR1 is ENHRY and CDR2 SYGVKD. For the CDR3, the DNA is TGTGCCATCAGTTCCTCAGGGGACACCGGGGAGCTGTTTTTT. Protein sequence: CAISSSGDTGELFF.

The rearrangement uses TRBV18 and TRBJ2-3; D is uncertain. This CDR3 comprises 14 residues. CDR1 is KGHSH and CDR2 is LQKENI in the germline V gene. The V gene lost 3 bases and the J gene lost 2 bases, with 9 bases spanning the gap. The CDR3 DNA sequence: TGTGCCAGCTCACCGAACAGTCTCACAGATACGCAGTATTTT. Amino acid sequence: CASSPNSLTDTQYF.

This chain joins TRBV7-6 and TRBJ1-2; D is ambiguous. The CDR3 length is 13 residues. CDR1 is SGHVS and CDR2 is FNYEAQ in the germline V gene. Trimming removed 2 bases at V and 7 bases at J, with 11 bases between. The CDR3 DNA follows: TGTGCCAGCAGCTTATCGGGGTCGCGTGGCTACACCTTC. It codes for CASSLSGSRGYTF.

This chain connects TRBV7-9 to TRBJ2-7, with D uncertain. With 8 bases removed from V and 3 bases from J, the gap between germline ends came to 8 bases. From germline, CDR1 is SEHNR and CDR2 FQNEAQ (reference sequence). This CDR3 contains 11 residues. CDR3 DNA: TGTGCCAGCTCGGATCTCTACGAGCAGTACTTC. Translating gives CASSDLYEQYF. Complete variable domain (other parts from reference TRBV7-9 and TRBJ2-7): DTGVSQNPRHKITKRGQNVTFRCDPISEHNRLYWYRQTLGQGPEFLTYFQNEAQLEKSRLLSDRFSAERPKGSFSTLEIQRTEQGDSAMYLCASSDLYEQYFGPGTRLTVT.

The chain has TRBV21-1 and TRBJ2-7. TRBV21-1 is a pseudogene locus. The CDR3 runs to 15 residues. CDR3 bases: TGTGCCAGCAGCAAAGCACGTAGCGGGACAGGCGAGCAGTACTTC. Encoded protein: CASSKARSGTGEQYF.

This chain connects TRBV29-1 to TRBJ2-3; D is undetermined. The germline gives CDR1 SQVTM, CDR2 ANQGSEA. The CDR3 spans 14 residues. Between the trimmed V and J ends, which lost 3 bases and 4 bases, there was a span of 14 bases. CDR3 protein: CSVDAGLDADTQYF. CDR3 DNA: TGCAGCGTTGACGCCGGTCTAGATGCAGATACGCAGTATTTT.

Note on this clone: The identical CDR3 is also encoded by other nucleotide sequences in the sample. The gene calls are TRBV29-1 and TRBJ1-2; TRBD1 matches at 8 bases. Germline values: CDR1 SQVTM, CDR2 ANQGSEA. This CDR3 contains 13 residues. Unmatched junction bases numbered 10, after V lost 6 bases and J lost 7 bases. CDR3 sequence: CSVDRTGGGGYTF. CDR3 DNA sequence: TGCAGCGTGGACAGAACAGGGGGGGGTGGCTACACCTTC.

The J gene is TRBJ2-1, the V gene TRBV2; 13 nucleotides line up with TRBD2. CDR3 length: 15 amino acids. After removal of 7 bases from V and 6 bases from J, the junction contained 6 bases not matched to a gene. The V gene's germline CDR1 is SNHLY and CDR2 FYNNEI. The CDR3 protein is CASTYTSGRANEQFF. The CDR3 DNA sequence: TGTGCCAGCACCTATACTAGCGGGAGGGCCAATGAGCAGTTCTTC.

V gene TRBV4-2 combines with J gene TRBJ2-5; weak D call: TRBD1 (5 bases). The V gene's germline CDR1 is LGHNA and CDR2 YNFKEQ. This CDR3 region has 12 residues. V lost 2 bases and J lost 4, with 5 bases in between. The DNA of the CDR3 is TGTGCCAGCAGCCAAACAGGAGAGACCCAGTACTTC. It encodes CASSQTGETQYF.

This chain links TRBV4-3 with TRBJ1-1; D is unresolved. Per germline, CDR1 LGHNA and CDR2 YSLEER. Trimming removed 0 bases from V and 2 bases from J, with 7 bases in between. The CDR3 has 14 amino acids. The CDR3 loop reads CASSQEVRNTEAFF. Written as DNA, the CDR3 is TGCGCCAGCAGCCAAGAGGTCCGTAACACTGAAGCTTTCTTT.

This chain joins TRBV5-1 and TRBJ2-1, with 12 bases fitting TRBD1. The CDR3 loop spans 15 amino acids. V shed 0 bases, J shed 7 bases, and the junction held 2 bases outside the gene matches. Germline assignment: CDR1 SGHRS and CDR2 YFSETQ. The chain's CDR3 is CASSLEGQGANEQFF. The CDR3 DNA sequence: TGCGCCAGCAGCTTGGAGGGACAGGGGGCGAATGAGCAGTTCTTC.